A single sample gave rise to the 10 T cell receptor beta chains below, sequenced in a study of neurological immune-mediated disorders. Each CDR3 protein gets one entry after TCRdb re-called the 5' RACE reads with MiXCR. The table shows some 38,000 distinct CDR3 sequences, with about 3.2% occurring only once. Time point denoted: longitudinal time-point 1 (baseline). Sequencing was carried out using PBMCs. The origin of the receptors is a woman aged 55-70 years with multiple sclerosis.

This clonotype was found once. The J gene is TRBJ2-3, the V gene TRBV11-2; TRBD1 might be the D (6 bases). V gave up 3 bases and J gave up 6 bases, with 10 bases separating them. The CDR3 runs 13 residues. From germline, CDR1 is SGHAT and CDR2 FQNNGV. This chain's CDR3 is CASSFQGSDTQYF. CDR3 bases: TGTGCCAGCAGCTTTCAGGGGTCGGATACGCAGTATTTT.

This clonotype showed up many times. This chain uses TRBV29-1 with TRBJ2-2; D gene unclear. CDR1 is SQVTM, CDR2 ANQGSEA, per germline. CDR3 length: 15 residues. Trimming stripped 4 bases from V and 1 base from J, with 13 bases between. CDR3 nucleotide sequence: TGCAGCGTTGGGGCAACAGCCCGGAACACCGGGGAGCTGTTTTTT. Its protein product is CSVGATARNTGELFF.

On this clonotype itself: A clone one base away is much larger, so this may be a read error. Given the absence of the conserved phenylalanine or tryptophan at the CDR3 end, a read error is likely. This sequence joins TRBV5-1 and TRBJ1-6; a possible D gene is TRBD1 (5 bases). The CDR3 spans 16 residues. Germline CDR1 SGHRS, CDR2 YFSETQ. The V end was cut by 4 bases, the J end by 0 bases, with 11 bases between. CDR3 loop: CASSPGGSSYNSPLHV. In DNA, the CDR3 is TGCGCCAGCAGCCCGGGGGGGAGCTCCTATAATTCACCCCTCCACGTT.

This clonotype was recorded once. This sequence joins TRBV9 and TRBJ2-1; tentatively, D is TRBD1 (6 bases). Trimming left V 2 bases short and J 2 bases short, with 14 bases between. CDR1 is SGDLS, CDR2 YYNGEE, per germline. CDR3 size: 16 residues. The CDR3 DNA sequence: TGTGCCAGCAGCGTCGCAAGGACAGACGCCTACAATGAGCAGTTCTTC. Amino acids: CASSVARTDAYNEQFF.

This clonotype was observed many times. The V gene is TRBV20-1, the J gene TRBJ2-5; D may be TRBD2 (7 bases). CDR1 and CDR2 from the germline V gene are DFQATT and SNEGSKA (reference sequence). Trimming removed 7 bases at V and 4 bases at J, with 13 bases between. The CDR3 is made up of 12 amino acids. The CDR3 region is CSEKGGAETQYF. CDR3 DNA: TGCAGTGAAAAAGGGGGGGCAGAGACCCAGTACTTC.

This clonotype was counted ten times or more. The V call is TRBV6-5, the J call TRBJ1-2; TRBD1 might be the D (5 bases). The V gene lost 9 bases and the J gene lost 0 bases, with 11 bases spanning the gap. This CDR3 has 13 residues. Germline V gene data show CDR1 as MNHEY and CDR2 as SVGAGI. Here the CDR3 reads CASREGTNYGYTF. DNA for the CDR3: TGTGCCAGTAGGGAGGGGACTAACTATGGCTACACCTTC.

In its sample, this clonotype was seen many times. The J gene is TRBJ2-7, the V gene TRBV27, with D perhaps matching TRBD1 (6 bases). Between the trimmed V and J ends, which lost 5 bases and 1 base, there was a span of 15 bases. Germline V lookup: CDR1 MNHEY, CDR2 SMNVEV (reference sequence). The CDR3 is 15 residues long. In nucleotides, the CDR3 is TGTGCCAGCAGTCCGGGGACATCGAGGTCCTACGAGCAGTACTTC. Residues: CASSPGTSRSYEQYF.

This clonotype has at least ten counts. CDR3 protein: CASSTDTDTQYF. The CDR3 region has the DNA TGCGCCAGCAGTACAGACACAGATACGCAGTATTTT. The rearrangement uses TRBV5-1 and TRBJ2-3; D is undetermined. V gave up 5 bases and J gave up 2 bases, with 6 bases separating them. The CDR3 length is 12 residues. CDR1 SGHRS and CDR2 YFSETQ come from the germline V gene. Full variable domain (outside the CDR3, taken from reference TRBV5-1 and TRBJ2-3): KAGVTQTPRYLIKTRGQQVTLSCSPISGHRSVSWYQQTPGQGLQFLFEYFSETQRNKGNFPGRFSGRQFSNSRSEMNVSTLELGDSALYLCASSTDTDTQYFGPGTRLTVL.

This clonotype was found many times. This rearrangement joins TRBV3-1 to TRBJ1-1; 7 bases are a match to TRBD1. CDR1 is LGHDT, CDR2 YNNKEL, per germline (reference sequence). This CDR3 has 16 residues. Trimming took 0 bases from V and 6 from J; bases not matched to a gene: 10. In DNA form, the CDR3 reads TGTGCCAGCAGCCAAGAGTCGGACAGGTTGCTGGCTGAAGCTTTCTTT. This translates into CASSQESDRLLAEAFF.

This clonotype was recorded at least ten times. This rearrangement joins TRBV5-1 to TRBJ2-1, with 14 bases lining up with TRBD2. CDR3 size: 15 residues. Germline lookup yields CDR1 SGHRS and CDR2 YFSETQ. Unmatched junction bases numbered 7, after V lost 4 bases and J lost 10 bases. This chain's CDR3 is CASSPTSGGAGEQFF. CDR3 sequence (DNA): TGCGCCAGCAGCCCGACTAGCGGGGGGGCGGGGGAGCAGTTCTTC.